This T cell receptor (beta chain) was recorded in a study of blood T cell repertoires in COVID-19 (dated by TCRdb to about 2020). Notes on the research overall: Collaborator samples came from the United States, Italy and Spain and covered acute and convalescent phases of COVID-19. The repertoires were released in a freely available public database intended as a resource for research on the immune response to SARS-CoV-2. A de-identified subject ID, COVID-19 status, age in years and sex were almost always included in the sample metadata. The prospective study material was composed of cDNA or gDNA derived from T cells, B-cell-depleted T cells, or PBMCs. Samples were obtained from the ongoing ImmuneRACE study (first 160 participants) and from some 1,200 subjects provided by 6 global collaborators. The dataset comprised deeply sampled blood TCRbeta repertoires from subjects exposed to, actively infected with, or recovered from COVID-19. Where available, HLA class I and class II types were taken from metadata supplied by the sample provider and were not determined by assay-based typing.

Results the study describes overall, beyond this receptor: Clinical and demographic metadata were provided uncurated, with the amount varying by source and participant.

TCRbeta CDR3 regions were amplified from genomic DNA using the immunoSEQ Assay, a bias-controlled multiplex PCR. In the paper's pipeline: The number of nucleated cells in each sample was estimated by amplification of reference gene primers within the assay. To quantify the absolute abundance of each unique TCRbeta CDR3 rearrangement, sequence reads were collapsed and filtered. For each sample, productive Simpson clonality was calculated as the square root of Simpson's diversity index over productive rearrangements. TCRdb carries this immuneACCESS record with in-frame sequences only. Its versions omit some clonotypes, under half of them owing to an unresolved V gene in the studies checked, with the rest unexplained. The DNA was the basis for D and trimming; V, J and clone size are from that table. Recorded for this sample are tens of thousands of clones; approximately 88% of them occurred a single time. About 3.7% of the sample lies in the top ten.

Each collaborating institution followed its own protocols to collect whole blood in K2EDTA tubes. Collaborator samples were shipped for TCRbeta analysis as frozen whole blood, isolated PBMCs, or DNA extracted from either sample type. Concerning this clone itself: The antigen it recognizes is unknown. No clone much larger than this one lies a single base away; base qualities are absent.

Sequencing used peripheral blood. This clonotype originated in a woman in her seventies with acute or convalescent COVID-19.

The DNA sequence is given as TGTGCCAGCAGCCAAGTCTCTCCTGCGGGGGGGCGAAGAGAGACCCAGTACTTC. This is translated as CASSQVSPAGGRRETQYF. The rearranged chain carries TRBV14 and TRBJ2-5, with 9 bases aligning to TRBD2. V is cut back by 1 base and J by 4 bases, with 13 bases in the junction unmatched. Looking up the germline V gene yields CDR1 SGHDN and CDR2 FVKESK. The CDR3 holds 18 amino acids from the cysteine to the phenylalanine. Of the read, only the CDR3 DNA is kept; its 54 bases are in frame from base 1. Beyond the CDR3, the reference TRBV14 and TRBJ2-5 genes provide the residues; the full variable domain reads: EAGVTQFPSHSVIEKGQTVTLRCDPISGHDNLYWYRRVMGKEIKFLLHFVKESKQDESGMPNNRFLAERTGGTYSTLKVQPAELEDSGVYFCASSQVSPAGGRRETQYFGPGTRLLVL.